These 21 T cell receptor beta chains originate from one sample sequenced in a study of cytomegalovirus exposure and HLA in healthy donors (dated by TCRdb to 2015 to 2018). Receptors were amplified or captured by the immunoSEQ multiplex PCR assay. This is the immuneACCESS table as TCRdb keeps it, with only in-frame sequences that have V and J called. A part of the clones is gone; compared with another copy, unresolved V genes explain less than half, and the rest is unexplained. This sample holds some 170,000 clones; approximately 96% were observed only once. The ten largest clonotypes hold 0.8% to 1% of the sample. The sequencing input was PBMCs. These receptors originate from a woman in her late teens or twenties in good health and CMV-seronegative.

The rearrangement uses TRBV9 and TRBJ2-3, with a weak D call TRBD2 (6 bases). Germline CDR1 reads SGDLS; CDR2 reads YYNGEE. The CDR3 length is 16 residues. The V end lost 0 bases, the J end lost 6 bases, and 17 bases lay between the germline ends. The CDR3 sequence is CASSVAVSGGTDTQYF. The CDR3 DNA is TGTGCCAGCAGCGTAGCGGTTTCCGGGGGAACGGATACGCAGTATTTT.

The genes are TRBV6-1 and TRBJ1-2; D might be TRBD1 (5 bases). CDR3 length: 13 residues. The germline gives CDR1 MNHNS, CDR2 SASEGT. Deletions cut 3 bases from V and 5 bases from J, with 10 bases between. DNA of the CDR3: TGTGCCAGCAGTGAGCAGGGCCCATATGGCTACACCTTC. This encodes CASSEQGPYGYTF.

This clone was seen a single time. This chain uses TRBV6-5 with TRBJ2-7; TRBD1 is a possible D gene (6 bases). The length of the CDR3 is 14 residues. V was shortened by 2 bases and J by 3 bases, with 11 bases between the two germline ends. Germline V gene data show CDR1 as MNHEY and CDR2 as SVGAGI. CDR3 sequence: CASSYEDSSYEQYF. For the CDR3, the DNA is TGTGCCAGCAGTTACGAGGACAGTAGCTACGAGCAGTACTTC.

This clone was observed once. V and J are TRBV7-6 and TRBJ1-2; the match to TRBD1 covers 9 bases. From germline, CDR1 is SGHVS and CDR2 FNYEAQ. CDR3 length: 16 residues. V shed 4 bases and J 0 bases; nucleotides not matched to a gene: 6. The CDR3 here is CASSSTGGASNYGYTF. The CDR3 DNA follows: TGTGCCAGCAGCTCGACAGGGGGTGCCTCTAACTATGGCTACACCTTC.

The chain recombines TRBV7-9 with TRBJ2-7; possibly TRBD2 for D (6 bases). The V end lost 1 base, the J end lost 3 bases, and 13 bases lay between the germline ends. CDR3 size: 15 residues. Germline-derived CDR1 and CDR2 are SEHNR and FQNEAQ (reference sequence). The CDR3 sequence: CASSLGRIGGYEQYF. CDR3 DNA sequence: TGTGCCAGCAGCTTAGGGAGGATCGGGGGCTACGAGCAGTACTTC.

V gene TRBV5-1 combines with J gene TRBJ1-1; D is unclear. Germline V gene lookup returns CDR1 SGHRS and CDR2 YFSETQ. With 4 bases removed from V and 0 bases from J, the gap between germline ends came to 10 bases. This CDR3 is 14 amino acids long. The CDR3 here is CASSPRFMNTEAFF. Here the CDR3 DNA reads TGCGCCAGCAGCCCCAGATTTATGAACACTGAAGCTTTCTTT.

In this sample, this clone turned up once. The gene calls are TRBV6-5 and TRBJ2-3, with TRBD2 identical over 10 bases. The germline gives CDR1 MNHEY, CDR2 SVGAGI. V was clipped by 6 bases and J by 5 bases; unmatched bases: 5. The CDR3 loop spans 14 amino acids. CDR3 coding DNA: TGTGCCAGCAGCCCTAGCGGGGGAATAGATACGCAGTATTTT. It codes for CASSPSGGIDTQYF.

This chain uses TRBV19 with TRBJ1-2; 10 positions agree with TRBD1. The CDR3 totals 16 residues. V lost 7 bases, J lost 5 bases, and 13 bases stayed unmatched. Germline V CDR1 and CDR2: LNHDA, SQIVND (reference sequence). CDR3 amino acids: CASTPQGQGDRYGYTF. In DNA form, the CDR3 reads TGTGCCAGTACCCCCCAAGGACAGGGGGACCGGTATGGCTACACCTTC. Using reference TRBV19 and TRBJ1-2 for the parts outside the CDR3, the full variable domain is DGGITQSPKYLFRKEGQNVTLSCEQNLNHDAMYWYRQDPGQGLRLIYYSQIVNDFQKGDIAEGYSVSREKKESFPLTVTSAQKNPTAFYLCASTPQGQGDRYGYTFGSGTRLTVV.

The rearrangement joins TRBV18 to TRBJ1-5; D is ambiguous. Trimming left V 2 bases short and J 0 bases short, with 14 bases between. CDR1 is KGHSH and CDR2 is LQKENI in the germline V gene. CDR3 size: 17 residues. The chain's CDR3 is CASSPFPARGSNQPQHF. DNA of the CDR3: TGTGCCAGCTCACCATTTCCAGCCCGGGGTAGCAATCAGCCCCAGCATTTT.

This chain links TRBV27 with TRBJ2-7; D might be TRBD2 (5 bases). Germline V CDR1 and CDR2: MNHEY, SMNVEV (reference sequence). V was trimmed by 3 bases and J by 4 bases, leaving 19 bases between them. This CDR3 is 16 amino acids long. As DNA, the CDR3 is TGTGCCAGCAGTTTCTCATCCTCGGGGTATGTGTACGAGCAGTACTTC. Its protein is CASSFSSSGYVYEQYF.

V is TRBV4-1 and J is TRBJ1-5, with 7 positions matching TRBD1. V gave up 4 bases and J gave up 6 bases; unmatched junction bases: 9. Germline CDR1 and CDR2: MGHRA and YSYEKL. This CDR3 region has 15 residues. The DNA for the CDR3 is TGCGCCAGCAGCCGACAGGGATTAGGTACTCAGCCCCAGCATTTT. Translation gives CASSRQGLGTQPQHF.

CDR3 amino acids: CASSPEQGRITEAFF. In DNA, the CDR3 is TGTGCCAGCAGCCCAGAACAGGGTCGAATCACTGAAGCTTTCTTT. This chain links TRBV7-2 with TRBJ1-1; D may be TRBD1 (6 bases). The CDR3 consists of 15 residues. The V and J ends lost 5 bases and 4 bases respectively, with 17 bases between them. Germline V lookup: CDR1 SGHTA, CDR2 FQGNSA.

CDR3 sequence (DNA): TGTGCCAGCAGGACAGGGTCGAACACTGAAGCTTTCTTT. It encodes CASRTGSNTEAFF. This chain joins TRBV27 and TRBJ1-1, with TRBD1 identical over 7 bases. Unmatched junction bases numbered 2, after V lost 6 bases and J lost 1 base. CDR1 and CDR2 from the germline V gene are MNHEY and SMNVEV (reference sequence). The CDR3 contains 13 residues.

CDR3 region: CASSQGTATNEKLFF. The CDR3, as DNA: TGCGCCAGCAGCCAAGGGACAGCAACTAATGAAAAACTGTTTTTT. The chain links TRBV4-3 to TRBJ1-4; tentative D call: TRBD1 (6 bases). Trimming removed 1 base at V and 0 bases at J, with 6 bases between. The length of the CDR3 is 15 residues. Germline assignment: CDR1 LGHNA and CDR2 YSLEER.

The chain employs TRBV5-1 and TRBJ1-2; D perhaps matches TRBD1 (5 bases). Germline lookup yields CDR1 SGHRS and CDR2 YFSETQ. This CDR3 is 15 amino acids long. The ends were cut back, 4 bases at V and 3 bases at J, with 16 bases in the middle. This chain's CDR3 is CASSDGPTVDYGYTF. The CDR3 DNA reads TGCGCCAGCAGCGATGGTCCGACAGTGGACTATGGCTACACCTTC.

CDR3: CAWSGAGGNQPQHF. Written as DNA, the CDR3 is TGTGCCTGGAGTGGGGCCGGCGGGAATCAGCCCCAGCATTTT. The rearrangement joins TRBV30 to TRBJ1-5; D ambiguous. The ends were cut back, 1 base at V and 4 bases at J, with 11 bases in the middle. This CDR3 comprises 14 residues. The germline V gene has CDR1 GTSNPN and CDR2 SVGIG (reference sequence).

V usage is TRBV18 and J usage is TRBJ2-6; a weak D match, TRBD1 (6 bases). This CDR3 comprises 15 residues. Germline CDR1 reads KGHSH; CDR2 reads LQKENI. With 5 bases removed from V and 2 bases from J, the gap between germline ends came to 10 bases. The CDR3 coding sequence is TGTGCCAGCTCAGACACAGGGACTGGGGCCAACGTCCTGACTTTC. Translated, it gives CASSDTGTGANVLTF.

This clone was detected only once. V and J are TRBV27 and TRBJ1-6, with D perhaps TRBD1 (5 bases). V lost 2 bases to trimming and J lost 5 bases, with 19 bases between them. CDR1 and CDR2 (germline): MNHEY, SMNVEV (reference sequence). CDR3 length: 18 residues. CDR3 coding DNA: TGTGCCAGCAGTTTAATGGGCGGGGCCGCTATGAATAATTCACCCCTCCACTTT. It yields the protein CASSLMGGAAMNNSPLHF.

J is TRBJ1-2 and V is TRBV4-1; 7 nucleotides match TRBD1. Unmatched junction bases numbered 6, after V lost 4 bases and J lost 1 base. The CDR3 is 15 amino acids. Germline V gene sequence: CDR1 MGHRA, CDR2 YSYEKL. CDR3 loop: CASSRHGQDNYGYTF. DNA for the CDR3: TGCGCCAGCAGCCGCCACGGACAGGATAACTATGGCTACACCTTC.

The CDR3 is CASSLLNRDTGELFF. The CDR3 nucleotides read TGTGCCAGCAGCTTATTGAATCGAGACACCGGGGAGCTGTTTTTT. The chain recombines TRBV7-9 with TRBJ2-2; no definite D call. The germline V gene encodes CDR1 SEHNR and CDR2 FQNEAQ (reference sequence). The CDR3 is 15 residues long. The V end lost 2 bases, the J end lost 3 bases, and 10 bases lay between the germline ends.

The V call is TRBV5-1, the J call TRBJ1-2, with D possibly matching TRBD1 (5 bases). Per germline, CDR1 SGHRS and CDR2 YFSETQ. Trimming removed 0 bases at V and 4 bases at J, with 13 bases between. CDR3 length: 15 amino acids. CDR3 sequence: CASSLAVGGGYGYTF. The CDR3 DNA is TGCGCCAGCAGCTTGGCCGTCGGGGGTGGCTATGGCTACACCTTC.